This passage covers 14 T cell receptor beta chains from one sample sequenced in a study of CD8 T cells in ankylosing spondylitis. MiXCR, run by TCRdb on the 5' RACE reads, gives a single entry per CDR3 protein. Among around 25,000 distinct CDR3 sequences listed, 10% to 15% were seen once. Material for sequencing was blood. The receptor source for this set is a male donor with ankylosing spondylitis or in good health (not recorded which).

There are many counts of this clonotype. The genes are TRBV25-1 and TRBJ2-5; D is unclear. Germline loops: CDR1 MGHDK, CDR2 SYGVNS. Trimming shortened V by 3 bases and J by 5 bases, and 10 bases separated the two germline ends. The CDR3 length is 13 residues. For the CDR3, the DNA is TGTGCCAGCAGTGACCGACTTGGCGAGACCCAGTACTTC. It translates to CASSDRLGETQYF.

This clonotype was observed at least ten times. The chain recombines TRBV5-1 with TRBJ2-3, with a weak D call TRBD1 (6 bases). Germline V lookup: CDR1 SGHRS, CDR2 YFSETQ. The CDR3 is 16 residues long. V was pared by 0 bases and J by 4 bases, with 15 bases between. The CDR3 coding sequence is TGCGCCAGCAGCTTGGAAGGGGGTAAAATTGCAGATACGCAGTATTTT. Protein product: CASSLEGGKIADTQYF.

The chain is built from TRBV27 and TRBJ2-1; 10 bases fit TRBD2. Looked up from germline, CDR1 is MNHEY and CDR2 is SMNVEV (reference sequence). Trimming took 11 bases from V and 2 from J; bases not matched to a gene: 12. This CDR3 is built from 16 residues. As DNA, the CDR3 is TGTGCCTCAGCTAAGGATCTAGCGGGAGCCTACAATGAGCAGTTCTTC. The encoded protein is CASAKDLAGAYNEQFF.

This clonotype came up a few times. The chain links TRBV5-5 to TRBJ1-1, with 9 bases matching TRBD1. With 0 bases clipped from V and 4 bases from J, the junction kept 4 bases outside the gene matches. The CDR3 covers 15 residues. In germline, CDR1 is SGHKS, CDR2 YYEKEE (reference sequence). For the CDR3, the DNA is TGTGCCAGCAGCTTGGTGACAGGGGGGAGCACTGAAGCTTTCTTT. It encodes CASSLVTGGSTEAFF. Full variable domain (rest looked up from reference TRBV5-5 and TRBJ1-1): DAGVTQSPTHLIKTRGQQVTLRCSPISGHKSVSWYQQVLGQGPQFIFQYYEKEERGRGNFPDRFSARQFPNYSSELNVNALLLGDSALYLCASSLVTGGSTEAFFGQGTRLTVV.

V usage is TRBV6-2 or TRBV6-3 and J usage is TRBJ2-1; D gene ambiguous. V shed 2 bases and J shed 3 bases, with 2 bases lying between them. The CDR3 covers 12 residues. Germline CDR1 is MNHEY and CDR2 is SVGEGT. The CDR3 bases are TGTGCCAGCAGTTACCTCTACAATGAGCAGTTCTTC. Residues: CASSYLYNEQFF.

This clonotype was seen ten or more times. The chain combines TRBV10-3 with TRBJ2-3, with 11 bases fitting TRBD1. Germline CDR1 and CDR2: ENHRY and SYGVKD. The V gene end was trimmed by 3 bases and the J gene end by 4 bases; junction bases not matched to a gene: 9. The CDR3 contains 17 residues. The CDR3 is CAISEGVDRGRPDTQYF. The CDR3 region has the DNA TGTGCCATCAGTGAAGGGGTGGACAGGGGGCGTCCAGATACGCAGTATTTT.

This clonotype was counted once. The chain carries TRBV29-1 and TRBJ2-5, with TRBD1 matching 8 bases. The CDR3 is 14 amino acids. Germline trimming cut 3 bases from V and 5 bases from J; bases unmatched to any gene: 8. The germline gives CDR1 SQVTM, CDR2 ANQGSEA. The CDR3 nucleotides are TGCAGCGTTGATTGGACAGGGTTGAGGGAGACCCAGTACTTC. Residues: CSVDWTGLRETQYF.

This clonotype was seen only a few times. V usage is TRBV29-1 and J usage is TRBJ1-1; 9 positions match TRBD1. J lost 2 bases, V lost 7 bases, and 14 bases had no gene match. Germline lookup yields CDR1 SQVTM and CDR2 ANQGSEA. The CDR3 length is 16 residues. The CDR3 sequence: CSARNRLTGGNTEAFF. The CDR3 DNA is TGCAGCGCCCGGAATCGTTTGACAGGGGGTAACACTGAAGCTTTCTTT.

CDR3 residues: CASSEAARTGTNTGELFF. The CDR3 nucleotides read TGTGCCAGCAGTGAAGCGGCCAGGACAGGCACCAACACCGGGGAGCTGTTTTTT. The chain is built from TRBV2 and TRBJ2-2; 7 nucleotides agree with TRBD1. Per the germline V gene, CDR1 is SNHLY and CDR2 is FYNNEI. The CDR3 extends over 18 amino acids. After removal of 0 bases from V and 2 bases from J, the junction contained 9 bases not matched to a gene. The variable domain in full, with the rest retrieved from reference TRBV2 and TRBJ2-2, is EPEVTQTPSHQVTQMGQEVILRCVPISNHLYFYWYRQILGQKVEFLVSFYNNEISEKSEIFDDQFSVERPDGSNFTLKIRSTKLEDSAMYFCASSEAARTGTNTGELFFGEGSRLTVL.

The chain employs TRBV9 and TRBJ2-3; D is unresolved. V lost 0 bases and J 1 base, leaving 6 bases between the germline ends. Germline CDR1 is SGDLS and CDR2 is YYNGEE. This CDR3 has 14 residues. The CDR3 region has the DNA TGTGCCAGCAGCGTAGGGGTTGGCACAGATACGCAGTATTTT. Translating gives CASSVGVGTDTQYF.

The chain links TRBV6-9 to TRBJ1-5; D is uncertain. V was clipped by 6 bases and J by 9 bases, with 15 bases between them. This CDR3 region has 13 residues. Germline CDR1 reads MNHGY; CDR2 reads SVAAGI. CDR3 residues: CASSLTIESPQHF. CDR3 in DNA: TGTGCCAGCAGCCTAACGATTGAATCGCCCCAGCATTTT.

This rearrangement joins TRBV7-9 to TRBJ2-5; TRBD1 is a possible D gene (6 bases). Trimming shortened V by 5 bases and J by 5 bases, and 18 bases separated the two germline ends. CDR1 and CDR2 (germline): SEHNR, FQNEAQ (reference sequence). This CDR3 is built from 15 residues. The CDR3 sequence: CASSRDRTVLETQYF. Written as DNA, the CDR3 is TGTGCCAGCAGCCGCGACCGGACAGTCTTGGAGACCCAGTACTTC. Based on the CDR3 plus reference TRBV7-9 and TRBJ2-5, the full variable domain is DTGVSQNPRHKITKRGQNVTFRCDPISEHNRLYWYRQTLGQGPEFLTYFQNEAQLEKSRLLSDRFSAERPKGSFSTLEIQRTEQGDSAMYLCASSRDRTVLETQYFGPGTRLLVL.

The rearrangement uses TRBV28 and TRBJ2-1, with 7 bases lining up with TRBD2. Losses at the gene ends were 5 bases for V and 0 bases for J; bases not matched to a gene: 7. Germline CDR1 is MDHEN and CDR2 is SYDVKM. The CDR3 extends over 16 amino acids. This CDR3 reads CASSSPGGSSYNEQFF. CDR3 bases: TGTGCCAGCAGTAGCCCGGGCGGGAGCTCCTACAATGAGCAGTTCTTC.

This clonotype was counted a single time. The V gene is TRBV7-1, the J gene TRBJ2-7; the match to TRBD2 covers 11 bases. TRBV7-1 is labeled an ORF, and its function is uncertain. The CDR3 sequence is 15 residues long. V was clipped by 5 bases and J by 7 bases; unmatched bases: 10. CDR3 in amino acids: CASSLGLAGVVEQYF. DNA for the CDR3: TGTGCCAGCAGCCTCGGACTAGCGGGCGTCGTTGAGCAGTACTTC.